The following is a T cell receptor (beta chain) sequence with its context. Its antigen is unidentified. These data originate in a study of cytomegalovirus exposure and HLA in healthy donors. Findings and limits, study-wide: The records held CMV serostatus as the only immune exposure information. V segments that were indistinguishable, TRBV6-2 and TRBV6-3 among them, were omitted from analysis.

V dropped 6 bases and J dropped 2; count of bases not matched to a gene: 6. The CDR3 covers 14 residues. Germline CDR1 SEHNR, CDR2 FQNEAQ (reference sequence). 60 Vbeta and 13 Jbeta primers were used in PCR. Clones were sequenced by immunoSEQ multiplex PCR, and TCRdb holds only the in-frame ones, with some missing. The clone table shows approximately 58,000 clones, with the ten largest holding less than 6%. This TCR derives from a man aged 25 to 45 in good health and CMV-seropositive. Sequenced material: PBMCs. The rearrangement joins TRBV7-9 to TRBJ2-7, with TRBD2 matching 8 bases. CDR3 nucleotide sequence: TGTGCCAGCAGTAAGGCGGGGGGTCCCTACGAGCAGTACTTC. This translates into CASSKAGGPYEQYF.